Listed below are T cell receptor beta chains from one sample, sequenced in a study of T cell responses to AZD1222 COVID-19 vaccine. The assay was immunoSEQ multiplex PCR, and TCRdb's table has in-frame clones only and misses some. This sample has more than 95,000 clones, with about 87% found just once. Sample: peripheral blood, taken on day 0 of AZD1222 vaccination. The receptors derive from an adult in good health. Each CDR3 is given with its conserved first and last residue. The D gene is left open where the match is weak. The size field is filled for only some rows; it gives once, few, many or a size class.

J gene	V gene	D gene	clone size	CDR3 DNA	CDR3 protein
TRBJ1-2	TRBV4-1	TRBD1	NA	TGCGCCAGCGCTCTTGGGACAGGGGATGGCTACACCTTC	CASALGTGDGYTF
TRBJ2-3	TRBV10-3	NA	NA	TGTGCCACTGGGAAGGACAGAGACACAGATACGCAGTATTTT	CATGKDRDTDTQYF
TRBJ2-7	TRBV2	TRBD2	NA	TGTGCCAGCTATAGCGGGAGCTCCTACGAGCAGTACTTC	CASYSGSSYEQYF
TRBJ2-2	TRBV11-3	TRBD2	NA	TGTGCCAGCGCCACTAGCGGGGGGGCCGGGGAGCTGTTTTTT	CASATSGGAGELFF
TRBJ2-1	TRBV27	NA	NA	TGTGCCAGCAGTTTATTTTCCGGGGGCTCCTACAATGAGCAGTTCTTC	CASSLFSGGSYNEQFF
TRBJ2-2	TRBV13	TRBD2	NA	TGTGCCAGCAGCTCAGCCGGCGGGGGGGTTAACACCGGGGAGCTGTTTTTT	CASSSAGGGVNTGELFF
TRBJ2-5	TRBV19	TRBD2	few	TGTGCCAGTACCAAAGACGGGAGGCAAGAGACCCAGTACTTC	CASTKDGRQETQYF
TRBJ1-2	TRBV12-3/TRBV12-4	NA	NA	TGTGCCAGCAGTTTCCGGGCTGGCTACACCTTC	CASSFRAGYTF
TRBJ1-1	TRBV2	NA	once	TGTGCCAGCAGTGAAGGGGCCGACGACACTGAAGCTTTCTTT	CASSEGADDTEAFF
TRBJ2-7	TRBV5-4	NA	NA	TGTGCCATATCTAACCGGGAACCATCCTACGAGCAGTACTTC	CAISNREPSYEQYF
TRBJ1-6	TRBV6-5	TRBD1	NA	TGTGCCAGCAGCTATGGGATAGGGACAGGTTCATCCCTCCACTTT	CASSYGIGTGSSLHF
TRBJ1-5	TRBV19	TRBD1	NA	TGTGCCAGTAGTGCCCCAGGACAGGGCGGCAATCAGCCCCAGCATTTT	CASSAPGQGGNQPQHF
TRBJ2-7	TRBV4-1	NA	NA	TGCGCCAGCAGCCAAGGTTCCGGGAGCTCCTACGAGCAGTACTTC	CASSQGSGSSYEQYF
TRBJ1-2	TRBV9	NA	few	TGTGCCAGCAGCGTAATGGGGGGCCCGGCTAACTATGGCTACACCTTC	CASSVMGGPANYGYTF
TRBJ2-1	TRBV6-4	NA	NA	TGTGCCAGCAGTGACGGGGGTCTTTACAATGAGCAGTTCTTC	CASSDGGLYNEQFF
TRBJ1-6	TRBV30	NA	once	TGTGCCTTTCAGGGTGATAATTCACCCCTCCACTTT	CAFQGDNSPLHF
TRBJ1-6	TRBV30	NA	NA	TGTGCCTGGAATCCGGGACGACGCACCCTCCACTTT	CAWNPGRRTLHF
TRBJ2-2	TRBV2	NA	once	TGTGCCGGGGGGCGGACAGCGAACACCGGGGAGCTGTTTTTT	CAGGRTANTGELFF
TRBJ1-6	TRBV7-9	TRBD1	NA	TGTGCCAGCAGCAGACAGGGGGCTTCTGATTCACCCCTCCACTTT	CASSRQGASDSPLHF
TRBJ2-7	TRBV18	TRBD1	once	TGTGCCAGCTCCCCCGGGACAGAGCACGAGCAGTACTTC	CASSPGTEHEQYF
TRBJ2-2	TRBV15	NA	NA	TGTGCCACCAGCAGATCGGACAGCACCGGGGAGCTGTTTTTT	CATSRSDSTGELFF
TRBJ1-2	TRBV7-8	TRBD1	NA	TGTGCCAGCAGCAGGACAGGGGTCAATGGCTACACCTTC	CASSRTGVNGYTF
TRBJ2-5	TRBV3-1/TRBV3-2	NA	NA	TGTGCCAGCAGCCAAGGGAGCGCCCGGCCGGAGACCCAGTACTTC	CASSQGSARPETQYF
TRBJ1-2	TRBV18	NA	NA	TGTGCCAGCAAACCTCAGGAGTCCTATGGCTACACCTTC	CASKPQESYGYTF
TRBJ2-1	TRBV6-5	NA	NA	TGTGCCAGCGTCGGGGGCAGCTCCTACAATGAGCAGTTCTTC	CASVGGSSYNEQFF
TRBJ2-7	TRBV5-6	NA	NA	TGTGCCAGCAGCTTGGGACTACCCTCCGACGAGCAGTACTTC	CASSLGLPSDEQYF
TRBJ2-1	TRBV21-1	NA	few	TGTGCCAGCAGCAAGCCCGAATTTAAACGGGGGGGCCTCTACAATGAGCAGTTCTTC	CASSKPEFKRGGLYNEQFF